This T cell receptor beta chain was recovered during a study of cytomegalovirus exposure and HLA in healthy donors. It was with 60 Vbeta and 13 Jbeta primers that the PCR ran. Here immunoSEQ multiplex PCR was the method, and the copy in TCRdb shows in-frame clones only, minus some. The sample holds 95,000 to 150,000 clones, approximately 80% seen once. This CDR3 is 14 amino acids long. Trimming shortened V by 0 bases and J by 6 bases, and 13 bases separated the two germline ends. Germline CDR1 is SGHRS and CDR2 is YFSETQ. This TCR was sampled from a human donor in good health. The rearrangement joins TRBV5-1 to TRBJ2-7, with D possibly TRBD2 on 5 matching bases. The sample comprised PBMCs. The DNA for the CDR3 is TGCGCCAGCAGCTTGGCGGCGGGTTCTGGCGAGCAGTACTTC. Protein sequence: CASSLAAGSGEQYF.